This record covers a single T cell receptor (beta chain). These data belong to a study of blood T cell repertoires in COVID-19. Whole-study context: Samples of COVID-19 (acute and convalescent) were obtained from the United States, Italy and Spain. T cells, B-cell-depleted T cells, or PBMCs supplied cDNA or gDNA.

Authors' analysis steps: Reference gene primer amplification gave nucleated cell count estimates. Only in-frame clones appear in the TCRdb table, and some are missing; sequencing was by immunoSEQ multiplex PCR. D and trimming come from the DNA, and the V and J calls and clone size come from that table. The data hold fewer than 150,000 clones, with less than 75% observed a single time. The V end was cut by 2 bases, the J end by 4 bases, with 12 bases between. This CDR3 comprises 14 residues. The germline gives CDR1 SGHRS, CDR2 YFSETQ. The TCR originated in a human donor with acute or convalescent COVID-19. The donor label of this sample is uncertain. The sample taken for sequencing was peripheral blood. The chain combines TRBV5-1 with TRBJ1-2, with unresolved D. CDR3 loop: CASSFQSSVYGYTF. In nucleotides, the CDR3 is TGCGCCAGCAGCTTTCAGTCGTCCGTCTATGGCTACACCTTC. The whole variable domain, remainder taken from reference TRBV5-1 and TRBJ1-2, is KAGVTQTPRYLIKTRGQQVTLSCSPISGHRSVSWYQQTPGQGLQFLFEYFSETQRNKGNFPGRFSGRQFSNSRSEMNVSTLELGDSALYLCASSFQSSVYGYTFGSGTRLTVV.